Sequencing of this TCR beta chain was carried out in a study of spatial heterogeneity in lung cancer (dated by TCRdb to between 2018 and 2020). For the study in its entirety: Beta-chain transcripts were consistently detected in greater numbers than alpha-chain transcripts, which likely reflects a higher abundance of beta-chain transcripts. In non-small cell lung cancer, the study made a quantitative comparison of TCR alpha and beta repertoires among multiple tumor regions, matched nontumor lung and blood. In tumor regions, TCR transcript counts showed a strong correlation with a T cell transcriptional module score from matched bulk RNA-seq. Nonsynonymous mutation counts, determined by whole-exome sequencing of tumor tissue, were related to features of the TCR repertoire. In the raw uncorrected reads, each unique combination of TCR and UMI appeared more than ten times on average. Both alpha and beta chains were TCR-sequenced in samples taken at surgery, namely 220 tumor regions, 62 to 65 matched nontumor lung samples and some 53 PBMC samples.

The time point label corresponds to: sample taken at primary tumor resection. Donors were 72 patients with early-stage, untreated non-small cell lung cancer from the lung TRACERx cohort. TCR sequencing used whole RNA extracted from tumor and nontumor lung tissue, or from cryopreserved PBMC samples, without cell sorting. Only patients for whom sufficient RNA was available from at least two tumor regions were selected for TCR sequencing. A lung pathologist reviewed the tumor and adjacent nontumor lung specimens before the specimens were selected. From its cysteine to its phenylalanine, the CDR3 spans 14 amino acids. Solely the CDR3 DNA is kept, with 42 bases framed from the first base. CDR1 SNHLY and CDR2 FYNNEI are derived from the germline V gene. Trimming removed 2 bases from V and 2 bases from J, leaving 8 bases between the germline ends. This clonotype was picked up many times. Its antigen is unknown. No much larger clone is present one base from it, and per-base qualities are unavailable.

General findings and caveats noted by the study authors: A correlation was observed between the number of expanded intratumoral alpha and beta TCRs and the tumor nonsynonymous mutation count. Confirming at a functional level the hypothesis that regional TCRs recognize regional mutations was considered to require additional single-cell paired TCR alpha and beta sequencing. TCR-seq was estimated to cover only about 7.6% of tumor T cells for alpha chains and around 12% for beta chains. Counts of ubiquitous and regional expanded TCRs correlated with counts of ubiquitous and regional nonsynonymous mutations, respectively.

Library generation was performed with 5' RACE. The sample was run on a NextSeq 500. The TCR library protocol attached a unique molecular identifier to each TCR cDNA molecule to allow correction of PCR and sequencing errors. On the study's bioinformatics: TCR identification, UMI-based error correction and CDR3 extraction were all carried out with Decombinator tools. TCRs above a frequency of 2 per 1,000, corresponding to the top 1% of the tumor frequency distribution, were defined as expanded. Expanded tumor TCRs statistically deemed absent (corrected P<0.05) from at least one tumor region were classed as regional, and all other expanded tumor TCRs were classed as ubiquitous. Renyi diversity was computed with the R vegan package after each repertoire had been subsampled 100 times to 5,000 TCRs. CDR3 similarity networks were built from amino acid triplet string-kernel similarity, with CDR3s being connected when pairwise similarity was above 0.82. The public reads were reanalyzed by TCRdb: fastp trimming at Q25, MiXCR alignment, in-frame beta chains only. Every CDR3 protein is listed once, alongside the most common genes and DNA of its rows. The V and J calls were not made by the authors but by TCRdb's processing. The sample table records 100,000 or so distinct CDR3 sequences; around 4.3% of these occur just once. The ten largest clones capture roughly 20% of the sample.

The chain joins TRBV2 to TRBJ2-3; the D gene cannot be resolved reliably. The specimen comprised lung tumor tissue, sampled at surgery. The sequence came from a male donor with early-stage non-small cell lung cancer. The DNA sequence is TGTGCCAGCAGTGAATTGACACTCACAGATACGCAGTATTTT. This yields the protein CASSELTLTDTQYF.